A single sample gave rise to the 27 T cell receptor beta chains below, sequenced in a study of cytomegalovirus exposure and HLA in healthy donors (dated by TCRdb to 2016 to 2017). The library relied on the immunoSEQ multiplex PCR assay. For the multiplex PCR, a mixture combining 60 forward primers for TCR Vbeta segments and 13 reverse primers for TCR Jbeta segments was used. TCRdb obtained this table from immuneACCESS and retained in-frame rearrangements with V and J assigned. These tables miss some clones; where compared with another copy, unresolved V genes account for less than half of the shortfall, and the remainder is unexplained. This sample lists approximately 190,000 clones; around 86% were detected once. About 0.84% of the sample goes to the ten largest clones. The specimen sequenced was PBMCs. These receptors all come from a young woman in good health and CMV-seronegative.

The chain recombines TRBV5-1 with TRBJ1-4; the D is unclear. Trimming stripped 4 bases from V and 6 bases from J, with 7 bases between. The length of the CDR3 is 12 residues. Per germline, CDR1 SGHRS and CDR2 YFSETQ. In DNA, the CDR3 is TGCGCCAGCAGCCTGCCAGATGAAAAACTGTTTTTT. This encodes CASSLPDEKLFF.

This sequence joins TRBV6-1 and TRBJ2-7; 8 bases map to TRBD2. The ends lost 4 bases at V and 3 bases at J; junction bases unmatched: 5. Per germline, CDR1 MNHNS and CDR2 SASEGT. The CDR3 is 14 residues long. CDR3 coding DNA: TGTGCCAGCAGTGGCGGTCGGGAGGGCTACGAGCAGTACTTC. Encoded protein: CASSGGREGYEQYF.

The V gene is TRBV5-4, the J gene TRBJ2-5; TRBD1 matches 7 bases. The CDR3 length is 16 residues. The germline gives CDR1 SGHNT, CDR2 YYREEE (reference sequence). Trimming took 2 bases from V and 5 from J; bases not matched to a gene: 12. The CDR3 region has the DNA TGTGCCAGCAGCTTTAAGACAGGGCTCGAAGGGGAGACCCAGTACTTC. Its protein product is CASSFKTGLEGETQYF.

This chain connects TRBV10-3 to TRBJ1-5; a weak D match, TRBD1 (6 bases). The CDR3 extends over 14 amino acids. Germline CDR1 and CDR2: ENHRY and SYGVKD. Deletions cut 4 bases from V and 6 bases from J, with 13 bases between. The DNA of the CDR3 is TGTGCCATCAGTGGGGGGCCGGATAGTCAGCCCCAGCATTTT. Amino acid sequence: CAISGGPDSQPQHF.

The chain joins TRBV5-6 to TRBJ2-5; 9 bases fit TRBD1. The J call may be mistaken, given a closer DNA end match to TRBJ2-7. Germline V gene sequence: CDR1 SGHDT, CDR2 YYEEEE. This CDR3 has 14 amino acids. CDR3 protein: CASSRDRDSYEQYF. The CDR3 nucleotides read TGTGCCAGCAGCCGGGACAGGGACTCCTACGAGCAGTACTTC.

The rearrangement joins TRBV9 to TRBJ1-3, with D perhaps TRBD1 (6 bases). V lost 4 bases and J 8 bases, leaving 16 bases between the germline ends. Germline V gives CDR1 SGDLS, CDR2 YYNGEE. This CDR3 is built from 14 residues. CDR3 DNA sequence: TGTGCCAGCAGCCTGCAAGGGGGGGCGGACACCATATATTTT. Its protein product is CASSLQGGADTIYF.

The rearrangement links TRBV7-9 to TRBJ2-1; maybe TRBD2 (5 bases). Germline assignment: CDR1 SEHNR and CDR2 FQNEAQ (reference sequence). This CDR3 has 13 residues. Trimming pared 8 bases from V and 4 bases from J, leaving 12 bases between. CDR3 residues: CASSRDLYNEQFF. For the CDR3, the DNA is TGTGCCAGCTCACGGGATCTATACAATGAGCAGTTCTTC.

The CDR3 bases are TGCGCCAGCAGCCCGAAAGACAGGGTTACTCTTTCTGAAGCTTTCTTT. Translating it yields CASSPKDRVTLSEAFF. This sequence joins TRBV4-1 and TRBJ1-1; 7 bases match TRBD1. V was clipped by 4 bases and J by 6 bases; unmatched bases: 14. The CDR3 is 16 residues long. Germline loops: CDR1 MGHRA, CDR2 YSYEKL.

The V and J genes are TRBV29-1 and TRBJ2-4; 8 positions agree with TRBD1. J gave up 8 bases and V 5 bases, and 8 bases lay outside the gene matches. This CDR3 is 13 amino acids long. CDR1 and CDR2 (germline): SQVTM, ANQGSEA. In DNA form, the CDR3 reads TGCAGCGTTTTTTCAGGGGGCTCGGACATTCAGTACTTC. This gives the protein CSVFSGGSDIQYF. Full variable domain (remainder filled in from reference TRBV29-1 and TRBJ2-4): SAVISQKPSRDICQRGTSLTIQCQVDSQVTMMFWYRQQPGQSLTLIATANQGSEATYESGFVIDKFPISRPNLTFSTLTVSNMSPEDSSIYLCSVFSGGSDIQYFGAGTRLSVL.

This chain links TRBV7-2 with TRBJ1-1, with D unresolved. This CDR3 comprises 13 residues. Trimming pared 8 bases from V and 8 bases from J, leaving 18 bases between. In germline, CDR1 is SGHTA, CDR2 FQGNSA. The CDR3: CASEPSDSLEAFF. CDR3 nucleotide sequence: TGTGCCAGCGAGCCCTCGGATAGCCTCGAAGCTTTCTTT.

The chain joins TRBV6-5 to TRBJ1-5; 9 nucleotides match TRBD1. Germline V gene sequence: CDR1 MNHEY, CDR2 SVGAGI. Unmatched junction bases numbered 6, after V lost 0 bases and J lost 6 bases. CDR3 length equals 16 residues. The CDR3 protein is CASSYSSRQGGQPQHF. Written as DNA, the CDR3 is TGTGCCAGCAGTTACTCGAGCCGACAGGGGGGTCAGCCCCAGCATTTT.

The chain links TRBV6-5 to TRBJ2-5; D might be TRBD1 (6 bases). The CDR3 has 14 residues. V lost 5 bases and J lost 3, with 13 bases in between. Germline V gene sequence: CDR1 MNHEY, CDR2 SVGAGI. The CDR3 loop is CASSLPGQEETQYF. The CDR3 DNA reads TGTGCCAGCAGTCTCCCGGGACAAGAAGAGACCCAGTACTTC.

The V gene is TRBV12-5, the J gene TRBJ1-2; D gene ambiguous. CDR1 LGHNT and CDR2 FRNRAP come from the germline V gene. The V end was cut by 5 bases, the J end by 3 bases, with 19 bases between. The CDR3 length is 16 residues. The CDR3 sequence: CASGPPMRTNDYGYTF. DNA of the CDR3: TGTGCTAGTGGTCCGCCTATGAGGACTAATGACTATGGCTACACCTTC.

Worth noting for this clone: The CDR3 does not end in the conserved phenylalanine or tryptophan, so this is likely a read error. The DNA is omitted, as the CDR3 cannot be located on it reliably, and the CDR3 follows TCRdb's listing. The chain uses TRBV18 and TRBJ2-7; the D call TRBD1 from the table was never checked on the DNA. The germline V gene encodes CDR1 KGHSH and CDR2 LQKENI. Including both end residues, the CDR3 is 13 amino acids long. The CDR3 sequence is CASSPTYETGGPG.

This clone was recorded once. The CDR3 bases are TGTGCCAGGTGGGGGCCGAACACTGAAGCTTTCTTT. Protein product: CARWGPNTEAFF. The chain links TRBV28 to TRBJ1-1; D is perhaps TRBD1 (6 bases). The CDR3 sequence is 12 residues long. Trimming left V 9 bases short and J 1 base short, with 9 bases between. Per germline, CDR1 MDHEN and CDR2 SYDVKM. Filled out from reference TRBV28 and TRBJ1-1, the complete variable domain reads DVKVTQSSRYLVKRTGEKVFLECVQDMDHENMFWYRQDPGLGLRLIYFSYDVKMKEKGDIPEGYSVSREKKERFSLILESASTNQTSMYLCARWGPNTEAFFGQGTRLTVV.

J is TRBJ1-1 and V is TRBV25-1; TRBD1 is a possible D gene (5 bases). V shed 4 bases and J shed 1 base, with 13 bases lying between them. Germline CDR1 MGHDK, CDR2 SYGVNS. The CDR3 totals 15 residues. The DNA of the CDR3 is TGTGCCAGCAGTGCAACTTCCACAGGGAACACTGAAGCTTTCTTT. It encodes CASSATSTGNTEAFF. The full variable domain, its missing parts supplied by reference TRBV25-1 and TRBJ1-1, is EADIYQTPRYLVIGTGKKITLECSQTMGHDKMYWYQQDPGMELHLIHYSYGVNSTEKGDLSSESTVSRIRTEHFPLTLESARPSHTSQYLCASSATSTGNTEAFFGQGTRLTVV.

The rearrangement uses TRBV30 and TRBJ1-1, with a weak D call TRBD1 (6 bases). Germline CDR1 GTSNPN, CDR2 SVGIG (reference sequence). With 3 bases removed from V and 12 bases from J, the gap between germline ends came to 23 bases. This CDR3 is built from 14 residues. The CDR3 DNA is TGTGCCTGGAGCGAATTGCGGGGGGGCTTGAAGTCTTTCTTT. It is translated as CAWSELRGGLKSFF.

The rearrangement uses TRBV2 and TRBJ1-4; D is uncertain. Trimming took 3 bases from V and 3 from J, leaving 14 bases between them. In germline, CDR1 is SNHLY, CDR2 FYNNEI. This CDR3 is 16 amino acids long. In nucleotides, the CDR3 is TGTGCCAGCAGTGACAATAGGGCGGAGGCTAATGAAAAACTGTTTTTT. It encodes CASSDNRAEANEKLFF.

This chain connects TRBV11-2 to TRBJ1-4; weak D call: TRBD1 (6 bases). Germline CDR1 and CDR2: SGHAT and FQNNGV. The V gene lost 5 bases and the J gene lost 10 bases, with 14 bases spanning the gap. This CDR3 has 13 residues. The chain's CDR3 is CASSINREGKLFF. The CDR3 nucleotides are TGTGCCAGCAGCATTAACAGGGAGGGAAAACTGTTTTTT.

The V gene is TRBV6-5, the J gene TRBJ1-1, with D perhaps TRBD1 (5 bases). Per the germline V gene, CDR1 is MNHEY and CDR2 is SVGAGI. V was trimmed by 4 bases and J by 3 bases, leaving 9 bases between them. CDR3 length: 13 amino acids. The CDR3 here is CASSWGRDTEAFF. CDR3 DNA sequence: TGTGCCAGCAGTTGGGGCAGGGACACTGAAGCTTTCTTT.

The chain links TRBV9 to TRBJ2-1, with TRBD1 identical over 8 bases. CDR3 length: 16 residues. After removal of 3 bases from V and 2 bases from J, the junction contained 7 bases not matched to a gene. CDR1 and CDR2 (germline): SGDLS, YYNGEE. The CDR3 loop reads CASSAPGQAAYNEQFF. CDR3 DNA: TGTGCCAGCAGCGCGCCGGGACAGGCAGCCTACAATGAGCAGTTCTTC.

This clone was seen a few times. The gene calls are TRBV5-5 and TRBJ2-5, with 7 positions matching TRBD1. The trim removed 4 bases at V and 2 bases at J, leaving 5 bases unmatched. Germline V gene data show CDR1 as SGHKS and CDR2 as YYEKEE (reference sequence). The CDR3 covers 14 residues. Written as DNA, the CDR3 is TGTGCCAGCAGCCCGGACAGGACACAAGAGACCCAGTACTTC. Encoded protein: CASSPDRTQETQYF.

The CDR3 loop is CASSSSGGPLDEQFF. The CDR3 DNA sequence: TGTGCCAGCAGCTCTAGCGGGGGGCCCTTGGATGAGCAGTTCTTC. The chain joins TRBV11-2 to TRBJ2-1; 11 nucleotides match TRBD2. Germline V CDR1 and CDR2: SGHAT, FQNNGV. V lost 4 bases to trimming and J lost 8 bases; unmatched junction nucleotides: 7. The CDR3 spans 15 residues.

The chain uses TRBV5-1 and TRBJ1-2; D possibly corresponds to TRBD1 (6 bases). Trimming left V 0 bases short and J 10 bases short, with 10 bases between. The germline gives CDR1 SGHRS, CDR2 YFSETQ. There are 12 residues in the CDR3. The CDR3, as DNA: TGCGCCAGCAGCTTGGGGACAGTTCACTACACCTTC. This codes for CASSLGTVHYTF.

A few counts support this clone. Other DNA sequences in the same sample also yield this CDR3. This chain joins TRBV2 and TRBJ1-5, with 7 bases aligning to TRBD1. The trim removed 1 base at V and 2 bases at J, leaving 2 bases unmatched. Germline V gene lookup returns CDR1 SNHLY and CDR2 FYNNEI. This CDR3 spans 15 amino acids. The CDR3 protein is CASSEGGTGNQPQHF. The DNA for the CDR3 is TGTGCCAGCAGTGAAGGGGGGACAGGCAATCAGCCCCAGCATTTT. Full variable domain (rest looked up from reference TRBV2 and TRBJ1-5): EPEVTQTPSHQVTQMGQEVILRCVPISNHLYFYWYRQILGQKVEFLVSFYNNEISEKSEIFDDQFSVERPDGSNFTLKIRSTKLEDSAMYFCASSEGGTGNQPQHFGDGTRLSIL.

This clone has more than one count but fewer than ten. This chain uses TRBV5-1 with TRBJ2-7; D gene ambiguous. Trimming removed 4 bases at V and 5 bases at J, with 10 bases between. The CDR3 length is 12 residues. From germline, CDR1 is SGHRS and CDR2 YFSETQ. The CDR3 region is CASSQDTNEQYF. The CDR3 DNA reads TGCGCCAGCAGCCAAGACACGAACGAGCAGTACTTC.

This chain links TRBV7-9 with TRBJ1-1, with D hard to call. With 7 bases removed from V and 1 base from J, the gap between germline ends came to 16 bases. The CDR3 length is 15 residues. Germline CDR1 is SEHNR and CDR2 is FQNEAQ (reference sequence). CDR3 nucleotide sequence: TGTGCCAGCACTCCGCCGGGGATTGAGAACACTGAAGCTTTCTTT. As protein: CASTPPGIENTEAFF.